The 25 T cell receptor delta chains below come from one sample, sequenced in a study of γδ T cells in repeated Plasmodium falciparum infection. TCRdb reanalysed the multiplex PCR reads via CATT. The sample holds 90,000 or so delta-chain clones; approximately 1% are singletons and the top ten take 9.6%. Vgamma9/Vdelta2+ and Vdelta2-negative gammadelta T cells were flow-sorted from PBMC for bulk sequencing. The sample was gamma-delta T cells from blood. These receptors came from a pool of human donors (malaria-infected and uninfected, not separated).

About this clone itself: TCRdb's listed protein matches a much larger clone and diverges from this DNA's translation at residue 14, likely through a read error; the protein shown comes from the DNA. The V and J genes are TRDV2 and TRDJ1, with TRDD3 identical over 13 bases. This CDR3 is built from 23 residues. Losses at the gene ends were 4 bases for V and 0 bases for J; bases not matched to a gene: 25. Germline-derived CDR1 and CDR2 are GEAIGNYY and EKD. CDR3 nucleotides: TGTGCCTGTGATGAGGTTGCGGACTGGACTGGGGGATACGGGAATACGTACACCGATAAACTCATCTTT. Translated: CACDEVADWTGGYGNTYTDKLIF.

This clone was seen a few times. The protein TCRdb lists belongs to a much larger clone and differs from this DNA's translation at residue 15, which points to a read error; the protein shown is made from the DNA. This chain joins TRDV2 and TRDJ3; 10 bases fit TRDD3. TCRdb offers no J gene call, so here the DNA was matched to germline to obtain one. CDR3 length: 19 residues. Germline V gene lookup returns CDR1 GEAIGNYY and CDR2 EKD. This chain's CDR3 is CACDTVSTGGFRDTQQMFF. CDR3 bases: TGTGCCTGTGACACAGTCTCTACTGGGGGATTCCGGGACACCCAACAGATGTTTTTC.

With respect to this clone: Given a far larger clone just one base away, this is likely a sequencing read error. V usage is TRDV2 and J usage is TRDJ1; 8 bases map to TRDD3. Here the J gene came from matching the DNA to germline, since TCRdb omits it. The V and J ends lost 0 bases and 8 bases, in that order; junction bases with no gene match: 13. Germline CDR1 reads GEAIGNYY; CDR2 reads EKD. The CDR3 loop spans 16 amino acids. Here the CDR3 reads CACDTGFTGGHDKLIF. CDR3 DNA: TGTGCCTGTGACACCGGGTTTACTGGGGGCCACGACAAACTCATCTTT.

This clone has just a few counts. The protein in TCRdb stems from a much larger clone and differs at residue 14 from this DNA's translation, likely a read error; here the protein is translated from the DNA. The rearrangement links TRDV1 to TRDJ1, with D possibly matching TRDD3 (6 bases). TCRdb lists no J gene, so it was determined here by aligning the DNA to germline. This CDR3 contains 24 residues. The V and J ends lost 0 bases and 0 bases respectively, with 35 bases between them. Germline loops: CDR1 TSWWSYY, CDR2 QGS. The CDR3 sequence is CALGELGINFRNSGGSTYTDKLIF. The DNA of the CDR3 is TGTGCTCTTGGGGAACTAGGTATAAATTTCCGGAACTCCGGGGGGAGTACGTACACCGATAAACTCATCTTT.

On this clone itself: TCRdb lists the protein of a much larger clone for this DNA, which differs at residue 18, so this is likely a read error; the protein given here is translated from the DNA itself. The chain uses TRDV1 and TRDJ3, with 10 positions matching TRDD3. Here the J gene came from matching the DNA to germline, since TCRdb omits it. The CDR3 is 29 residues long. CDR1 TSWWSYY and CDR2 QGS come from the germline V gene. Losses at the gene ends were 2 bases for V and 2 bases for J; bases not matched to a gene: 36. CDR3 bases: TGTGCTCTTGGGGAAAATCCTACCCTCCCTTGGGTGCGTCTTACTGGGGGATGCCCACCGACCTGGGACACCCGACAGATGTTTTTC. It is translated as CALGENPTLPWVRLTGGCPPTWDTRQMFF.

This clone was seen more than once but under ten times. A far more abundant clone sits one base away, making this likely a read error. This CDR3 is also generated by other DNA sequences in the sample. This rearrangement joins TRDV1 to TRDJ1; 7 bases map to TRDD3. TCRdb supplies no J gene; here it was assigned by aligning the nucleotide sequence to germline. CDR3 size: 14 residues. Germline V gene lookup returns CDR1 TSWWSYY and CDR2 QGS. The CDR3, as DNA: TGTGCCCTTGGGGAACTGGGGTACACCGATAAACTCATCTTT. This gives the protein CALGELGYTDKLIF.

Concerning this clone: A much more abundant neighbour one base away suggests this may be a read error. The same CDR3 is also encoded by other DNA sequences in this sample. The chain has TRDV1 and TRDJ1, with 10 bases matching TRDD3. Looked up from germline, CDR1 is TSWWSYY and CDR2 is QGS. This CDR3 contains 19 residues. CDR3: CALGEPDQLGDKAADKLIF. DNA for the CDR3: TGTGCTCTTGGGGAACCAGATCAGCTGGGGGATAAGGCAGCCGATAAACTCATATTT.

There are a few counts of this clone. TCRdb pairs this DNA with a much larger clone's protein that differs at residue 13, likely a read error; the protein shown was translated from the DNA. V gene TRDV2 was called; the J gene was not. CDR3 length: 14 amino acids. Germline assignment: CDR1 GEAIGNYY and CDR2 EKD. CDR3 DNA sequence: TGTGCCTGTGACACCGGGACCGTGCACAGGAAACTCACCTTT. Its protein is CACDTGTVHRKLTF.

About this clone itself: The likely explanation is a read error, given a far larger clone one base away. This same CDR3 is encoded by further DNA sequences in the sample. This chain links TRDV2 with TRDJ1; tentative D call: TRDD2 (6 bases). TCRdb carries no J gene annotation; the J gene was assigned here by matching the DNA with germline. Germline V lookup: CDR1 GEAIGNYY, CDR2 EKD. CDR3 size: 13 residues. CDR3 sequence (DNA): TGCGCCTGTGACTTCCTCCGGGATGATAAACTCATCTTT. This sequence encodes CACDFLRDDKLIF.

This clone has just a few counts. Translating this DNA gives a protein that differs at residue 9 from the TCRdb one, which belongs to a much larger clone; a read error is likely, and the protein shown is this translation. J is TRDJ1 and V is TRDV1, with TRDD2 as a possible D gene (6 bases). TCRdb offers no J gene call, so here the DNA was matched to germline to obtain one. Germline lookup yields CDR1 TSWWSYY and CDR2 QGS. The V and J ends lost 1 base and 8 bases respectively, with 26 bases between them. The CDR3 has 18 residues. CDR3 amino acids: CALGERFLTPGIPAKLIF. In nucleotides, the CDR3 is TGTGCTCTTGGGGAACGGTTCCTAACCCCTGGAATCCCAGCGAAACTCATCTTT.

This clone was counted between two and nine times. TCRdb records a much larger clone's protein for this DNA, with a difference at residue 9 that likely arises from a read error; the protein given is the translation of the DNA. The chain is built from TRDV1 and TRDJ1; 9 bases line up with TRDD3. The J gene, not given by TCRdb, was assigned here from a germline match of the nucleotide sequence. This CDR3 is 16 amino acids long. Germline CDR1 is TSWWSYY and CDR2 is QGS. J was trimmed by 0 bases and V by 7 bases; bases with no gene match: 9. The CDR3 loop is CALVGTGGHNTDKLIF. In DNA, the CDR3 is TGTGCTCTTGTGGGTACTGGGGGACACAACACCGATAAACTCATCTTT.

As to this clone: This DNA's translation and the protein TCRdb lists, from a much larger clone, do not match at residue 5, likely due to a read error; the protein shown is translated from the DNA. The chain uses TRDV1 and TRDJ1; 9 bases align to TRDD3. Because TCRdb records no J gene, it was assigned here through a match of the DNA to germline. Looked up from germline, CDR1 is TSWWSYY and CDR2 is QGS. This CDR3 comprises 27 residues. V was pared by 3 bases and J by 5 bases, with 43 bases of the junction left unmatched. CDR3 sequence: CALGDTSTQIGQLSYSTGGHSPDKLIF. As DNA, the CDR3 is TGTGCTCTTGGGGATACTTCAACTCAGATAGGGCAACTCAGCTACTCCACTGGGGGACACTCACCAGATAAACTCATCTTT.

This chain connects TRDV1 to TRDJ1; TRDD3 agrees at 7 bases. TCRdb records no J gene; here it was assigned by comparing the DNA to germline. The ends lost 2 bases at V and 10 bases at J; junction bases unmatched: 28. CDR1 is TSWWSYY and CDR2 is QGS in the germline V gene. The CDR3 sequence is 20 residues long. CDR3 loop: CALGEKSPPPPHWGLGGLIF. The CDR3 DNA follows: TGTGCTCTTGGGGAAAAGTCTCCCCCCCCCCCGCACTGGGGTTTAGGGGGACTCATCTTT.

This clone was counted only a few times. The translation of this DNA and the TCRdb protein of a much larger clone differ at residue 11, probably owing to a read error; the protein shown here is translated from the DNA. The gene calls are TRDV2 and TRDJ1; 9 nucleotides align to TRDD3. The J gene, absent from TCRdb, was called here by matching the DNA to germline. The CDR3 is made up of 16 amino acids. After removal of 0 bases from V and 4 bases from J, the junction contained 8 bases not matched to a gene. The V gene's germline CDR1 is GEAIGNYY and CDR2 EKD. Here the CDR3 reads CACDTLGDEEVDKLIF. CDR3 coding DNA: TGTGCCTGTGACACCCTGGGGGATGAGGAAGTCGATAAACTCATCTTT.

This clone came up a few times. The protein that TCRdb holds for this DNA derives from a much larger clone and differs from the translated DNA at residue 7, which likely indicates a read error; the protein shown here is translated from the DNA. The rearrangement joins TRDV1 to TRDJ1; D remains unclear. The J gene is absent in TCRdb and was assigned here via DNA matching to germline. V gave up 9 bases and J gave up 7 bases, with 36 bases separating them. This CDR3 spans 19 amino acids. Germline CDR1 TSWWSYY, CDR2 QGS. The CDR3 loop reads CALAFGPPENGRLRLKLIF. CDR3 sequence (DNA): TGTGCTCTCGCGTTCGGCCCTCCAGAAAACGGACGCCTCCGCCTTAAACTCATCTTT.

On this clone: The protein held in TCRdb is that of a much larger clone and does not match this DNA's translation at residue 8, likely because of a read error; the protein shown is translated from the DNA. The chain carries TRDV1 and TRDJ1; tentative D call: TRDD3 (5 bases). The J gene, missing from TCRdb, was assigned here through DNA to germline matching. The CDR3 extends over 17 amino acids. The V end lost 4 bases, the J end lost 0 bases, and 18 bases lay between the germline ends. The germline V gene has CDR1 TSWWSYY and CDR2 QGS. CDR3 bases: TGTGCTCTTGGGGCTCTCCCCCGGGGGTCGTACACCGATAAACTCATCTTT. Translated: CALGALPRGSYTDKLIF.

In regard to this clone: The TCRdb protein comes from a much larger clone and disagrees with this DNA's translation at residue 18, likely due to a read error; the protein given here is derived from the DNA. V and J are TRDV1 and TRDJ1; 10 positions agree with TRDD3. This CDR3 region has 22 residues. Looked up from germline, CDR1 is TSWWSYY and CDR2 is QGS. The CDR3 protein is CALGCRSYFKHWGIPATGKLIF. The CDR3 region has the DNA TGTGCTCTTGGATGCCGTTCCTACTTTAAACACTGGGGGATTCCGGCCACCGGTAAACTCATCTTT.

This clone was detected ten times or more. Other DNA sequences of this sample code for an identical CDR3. The V call is TRDV1, the J call TRDJ1; TRDD3 aligns across 7 bases. Trimming removed 0 bases from V and 4 bases from J; junction bases left unmatched: 8. The CDR3 consists of 16 residues. Germline V gives CDR1 TSWWSYY, CDR2 QGS. This CDR3 is CALGELMGGILDKLIF. CDR3 bases: TGTGCTCTTGGGGAACTTATGGGAGGGATACTCGATAAACTCATCTTT.

This clone was observed a handful of times. This DNA translates differently at residue 14 from the TCRdb protein, which is that of a much larger clone; a read error is likely, and the protein shown is the DNA's own translation. The V gene call is TRDV2, and the J gene call is absent; TRDD3, the table's D call, lacks a check against the DNA. This CDR3 contains 16 residues. CDR1 is GEAIGNYY, CDR2 EKD, per germline. CDR3 nucleotides: TGTGCCTGTGACACGCTCTCTGGGGAGGCCACCGATAAACCCATCTTT. Translation: CACDTLSGEATDKPIF.

This clone has only a few counts. The amino acid sequence in TCRdb belongs to a much larger clone and departs from this DNA's translation at residue 10, likely a sequencing read error; the sequence shown is translated from the DNA. J is TRDJ1 and V is TRDV2; tentative D call: TRDD2 (7 bases). Matching the DNA to germline supplied the J gene, which TCRdb does not give. CDR1 and CDR2 (germline): GEAIGNYY, EKD. Trimming shortened V by 7 bases and J by 0 bases, and 32 bases separated the two germline ends. This CDR3 region has 20 residues. CDR3 region: CACKLYTPSWGLIYTDKLIF. The CDR3 region has the DNA TGTGCCTGCAAGCTCTACACTCCTTCCTGGGGACTTATTTACACCGATAAACTCATCTTT.

This clone came up a few times. TCRdb's protein, taken from a much larger clone, differs from this DNA's translation at residue 23, likely owing to a read error; the protein displayed comes from the DNA. The chain employs TRDV1 and TRDJ1, with 12 bases lining up with TRDD3. The J gene was missing in TCRdb and was found by matching the end of the DNA to germline. CDR1 is TSWWSYY and CDR2 is QGS in the germline V gene. This CDR3 contains 26 residues. The CDR3 DNA follows: TGTGCTCTTGGGGAACTCCATACCTTCCTACAGACCCCGTACTGGGGGATACAGTCTTGCACCGATAGACTCATCTTT. Encoded protein: CALGELHTFLQTPYWGIQSCTDRLIF.

About this clone: TCRdb has a much larger clone's protein, which differs at residue 3 from the translation of this DNA, likely because of a read error; what is shown is the protein translated from the DNA. V gene TRDV1 combines with J gene TRDJ1; 10 bases agree with TRDD3. The J gene comes from matching the DNA to germline here; TCRdb lacks it. The germline gives CDR1 TSWWSYY, CDR2 QGS. The CDR3 runs 25 residues. The CDR3 spells CAFGEQARLRDWGIQRRGYTDKLIF. The CDR3 nucleotides are TGTGCTTTTGGGGAACAGGCGCGCCTTCGGGACTGGGGGATCCAAAGGAGGGGGTACACCGATAAACTCATCTTT.

For this clone: The protein held in TCRdb is that of a much larger clone and does not match this DNA's translation at residue 6, likely because of a read error; the protein shown is translated from the DNA. The V gene reported is TRDV2; the J gene is uncalled. Per germline, CDR1 GEAIGNYY and CDR2 EKD. There are 12 residues in the CDR3. The CDR3 coding sequence is TGTGCCTGTCGGACTAGGGCCCGTCGGGTCATCTTT. Its translation is CACRTRARRVIF.

Note on this clone: The TCRdb record carries a much larger clone's protein, which differs from this DNA's translation at residue 8; a read error is the likely cause, and the protein listed here is the DNA translation. This sequence joins TRDV2 and TRDJ1; maybe TRDD2 (5 bases). TCRdb carries no J gene annotation; the J gene was assigned here by matching the DNA with germline. This CDR3 is 15 amino acids long. The germline V and J ends were trimmed by 0 bases and 10 bases, with 20 bases remaining between them. Germline CDR1 is GEAIGNYY and CDR2 is EKD. Here the CDR3 reads CACDTGDPGPSGLIF. The CDR3 DNA is TGTGCCTGTGACACCGGAGACCCGGGTCCTTCAGGACTCATCTTT.

This clone was observed a handful of times. TCRdb pairs this DNA with a much larger clone's protein that differs at residue 16, likely a read error; the protein shown was translated from the DNA. With the J gene uncalled, the V gene is TRDV2; no check of the table's D call, TRDD3, against the DNA was made. The CDR3 extends over 17 amino acids. CDR1 and CDR2 (germline): GEAIGNYY, EKD. The CDR3 nucleotides are TGTGCCTGTGACACCCGTGTTGATACTGGGTGCGAGTGTAAACTCACCTTT. It specifies CACDTRVDTGCECKLTF.